This T cell receptor (beta chain) appears in the sequencing data of a study of T cell responses to AZD1222 COVID-19 vaccine. TCRdb's table, derived via immunoSEQ multiplex PCR, lists solely in-frame clones and lacks some. The sample holds around 140,000 clones, approximately 90% seen once. Trimming removed 3 bases at V and 1 base at J, with 11 bases between. The CDR3 loop spans 15 amino acids. From germline, CDR1 is SGHRS and CDR2 YFSETQ. This receptor was identified in an adult in good health. Material: peripheral blood, obtained on day 0 of AZD1222 vaccination. This chain uses TRBV5-1 with TRBJ1-5, with TRBD1 as a possible D gene (5 bases). The CDR3 here is CASSYLGGSNQPQHF. CDR3 nucleotide sequence: TGCGCCAGCAGCTACCTTGGGGGGAGCAATCAGCCCCAGCATTTT.